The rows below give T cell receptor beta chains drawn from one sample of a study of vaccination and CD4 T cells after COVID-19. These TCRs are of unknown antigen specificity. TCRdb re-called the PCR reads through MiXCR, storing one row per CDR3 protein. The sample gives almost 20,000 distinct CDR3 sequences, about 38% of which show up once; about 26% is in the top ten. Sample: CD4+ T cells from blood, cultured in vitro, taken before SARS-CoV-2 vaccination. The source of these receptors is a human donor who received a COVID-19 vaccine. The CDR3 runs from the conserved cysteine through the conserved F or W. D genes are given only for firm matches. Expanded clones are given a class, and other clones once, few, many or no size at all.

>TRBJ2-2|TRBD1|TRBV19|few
CASSPWTGDGTGELFF
TGTGCCAGTAGTCCGTGGACAGGGGACGGCACCGGGGAGCTGTTTTTT
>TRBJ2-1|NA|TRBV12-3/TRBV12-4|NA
CASSLTRRLNNEQFF
TGTGCCAGCAGTTTAACTAGGCGATTAAACAATGAGCAGTTCTTC
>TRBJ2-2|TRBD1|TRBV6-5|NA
CASSYSRDRPIAGELFF
TGTGCCAGCAGTTACTCCCGGGACAGACCTATCGCCGGGGAGCTGTTTTTT
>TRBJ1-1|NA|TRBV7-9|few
CASDREVGTEAFF
TGTGCCAGCGATAGGGAGGTAGGCACTGAAGCTTTCTTT
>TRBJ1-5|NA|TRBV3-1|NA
CASSQDSLRPQHF
TGTGCCAGCAGCCAGGACAGCCTCAGGCCCCAGCATTTT
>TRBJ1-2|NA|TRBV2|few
CASSEGGTQGLYGYTF
TGTGCCAGCAGTGAAGGCGGGACCCAGGGGCTCTATGGCTACACCTTC
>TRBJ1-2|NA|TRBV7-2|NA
CASSFLRTGYGHTF
TGTGCCAGCAGCTTTCTTAGGACGGGCTATGGCCACACCTTC
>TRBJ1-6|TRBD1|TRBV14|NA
CASSQYQTGVNSPLHF
TGTGCCAGCAGCCAATATCAGACAGGGGTGAATTCACCCCTCCACTTT
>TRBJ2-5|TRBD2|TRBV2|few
CASSSGVFETQYF
TGTGCCAGCAGTAGCGGGGTGTTCGAGACCCAGTACTTC
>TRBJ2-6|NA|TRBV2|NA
CASSERAGPGANVLTF
TGTGCCAGCAGTGAACGGGCAGGGCCTGGGGCCAACGTCCTGACTTTC
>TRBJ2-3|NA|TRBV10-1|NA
CASSESRGLTDTQYF
TGCGCCAGCAGTGAATCCCGGGGCTTGACAGATACGCAGTATTTT
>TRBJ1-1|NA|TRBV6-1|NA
CASKGGTGLVDTEAFF
TGTGCCAGCAAGGGGGGAACAGGGCTGGTGGATACTGAAGCTTTCTTT
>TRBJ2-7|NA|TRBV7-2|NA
CASSFTGTAGYEQYF
TGTGCCAGCAGCTTCACAGGGACCGCTGGTTACGAGCAGTACTTC
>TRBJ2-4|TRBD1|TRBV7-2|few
CASRPTGGAKNIQYF
TGTGCCAGCAGGCCGACAGGGGGCGCCAAAAACATTCAGTACTTC
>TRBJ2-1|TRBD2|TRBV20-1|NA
CSARDEGSGGLSSYNEQFF
TGCAGTGCTAGAGATGAGGGTAGCGGGGGGCTGAGCTCCTACAATGAGCAGTTCTTC
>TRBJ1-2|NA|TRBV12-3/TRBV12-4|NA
CASSSALPRGYTF
TGTGCCAGCAGTTCGGCCCTACCCAGAGGCTACACCTTC
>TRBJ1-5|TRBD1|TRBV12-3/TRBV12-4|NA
CASRISGTGGVGQPQHF
TGTGCCAGCAGGATTTCCGGGACAGGGGGCGTCGGTCAGCCCCAGCATTTT
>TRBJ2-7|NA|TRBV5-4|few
CASSRLGEKQYF
TGTGCCAGCAGCAGGTTGGGCGAAAAGCAGTACTTC
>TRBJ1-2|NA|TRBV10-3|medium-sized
CAISEHESGTYTF
TGTGCCATCAGTGAACATGAGTCAGGGACCTACACCTTC
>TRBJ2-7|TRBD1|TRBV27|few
CASSDLDRVGEQYF
TGTGCCAGCAGTGATCTTGACAGGGTAGGAGAGCAGTACTTC
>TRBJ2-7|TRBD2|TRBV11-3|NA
CASSFELAGKQYF
TGTGCCAGCAGCTTTGAGCTAGCGGGGAAGCAGTACTTC
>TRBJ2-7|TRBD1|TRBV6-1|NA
CASQTGVSGEQYF
TGTGCCAGCCAAACAGGGGTTTCGGGCGAGCAGTACTTC
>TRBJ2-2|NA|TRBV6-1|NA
CASRWRGAGELFF
TGTGCCAGCAGGTGGCGGGGCGCCGGGGAGCTGTTTTTT
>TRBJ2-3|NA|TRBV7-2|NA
CASSGRLSGADTQYF
TGTGCCAGCAGCGGCCGTCTTAGCGGTGCAGATACGCAGTATTTT
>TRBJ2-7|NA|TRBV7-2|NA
CASSLRGGMGAPGEQYF
TGTGCCAGCAGCTTAAGGGGGGGGATGGGGGCGCCCGGAGAGCAGTACTTC
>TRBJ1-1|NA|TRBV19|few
CASSIIPRLPHTEAFF
TGTGCCAGTAGTATAATCCCTCGCCTGCCCCACACTGAAGCTTTCTTT
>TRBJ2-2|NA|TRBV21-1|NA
CASSYPRDSSTGELFF
TGTGCCAGCAGCTACCCCCGGGACAGCTCCACCGGGGAGCTGTTTTTT
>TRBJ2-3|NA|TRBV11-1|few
CASSPRSISGTDTQYF
TGTGCCAGCAGCCCTCGCTCTATTTCAGGCACAGATACGCAGTATTTT
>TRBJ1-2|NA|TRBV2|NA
CASSQSESGYTF
TGTGCCAGCAGTCAGTCGGAGAGCGGCTACACCTTC
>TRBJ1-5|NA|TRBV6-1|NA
CASGKGRIRDSNQPQHF
TGTGCCAGCGGAAAGGGGAGGATTAGGGATAGCAATCAGCCCCAGCATTTT
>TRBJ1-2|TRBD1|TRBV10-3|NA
CAISAQDRLNYDYTF
TGTGCCATCAGTGCCCAGGACAGGCTCAACTATGACTACACCTTC
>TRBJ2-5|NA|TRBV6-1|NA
CASSEAETEETQYF
TGTGCCAGCAGTGAAGCCGAGACAGAAGAGACCCAGTACTTC
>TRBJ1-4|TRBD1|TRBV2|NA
CASLVAGGNEKLFF
TGTGCCAGCCTTGTGGCAGGGGGCAATGAAAAACTGTTTTTT